The T cell receptor (beta chain) under discussion was sequenced for a study of technical replicates of blood from a few donors. Produced via immunoSEQ multiplex PCR; TCRdb's table is partial and in-frame only. The data show about 83,000 clones, roughly 94% seen once. Looked up from germline, CDR1 is SGHRS and CDR2 is YFSETQ. This CDR3 region has 13 residues. Trimming pared 1 base from V and 8 bases from J, leaving 12 bases between. Sequenced input: T cells isolated from PBMCs. The clonotype was recovered from a human donor in good health. The chain carries TRBV5-1 and TRBJ2-5, with D possibly TRBD2 on 6 matching bases. CDR3 amino acids: CASSLLSSETQYF. CDR3 nucleotides: TGCGCCAGCAGCTTGCTGTCTAGCGAAACCCAGTACTTC.